Listed below are T cell receptor beta chains from one sample, sequenced in a study of blood T cell repertoires in COVID-19. The repertoire was sequenced with immunoSEQ multiplex PCR; TCRdb's copy has only in-frame clones and lacks some. The sample shows under 350,000 clones, roughly 85% of them seen only once. The sequencing input was peripheral blood. These receptors came from a human donor in a cohort sampled during active COVID-19. The CDR3 runs from the conserved cysteine through the conserved F or W. The order of the fields is J gene, D gene, clone size, V gene, CDR3 DNA, CDR3 protein. D genes are given only for firm matches. A row's size may be missing; if present it is once, few, many or a size class.

TRBJ1-4,-,-,TRBV12-3/TRBV12-4,TGTGCCAGCGAGGAAGCTGCTTCGGAAAAACTGTTTTTT,CASEEAASEKLFF
TRBJ2-7,-,-,TRBV5-8,TGTGCCAGCAGCTTGTACAGAATCTACGAGCAGTACTTC,CASSLYRIYEQYF
TRBJ2-2,TRBD2,-,TRBV3-1/TRBV3-2,TGTGCCAGCAGCCAAGGAGCGGGGAAAACCGGGGAGCTGTTTTTT,CASSQGAGKTGELFF
TRBJ1-2,-,-,TRBV24-1,TGTGCCACCAGTACGGGGAATAACTATGGCTACACCTTC,CATSTGNNYGYTF
TRBJ1-3,-,-,TRBV28,TGTGCCAGCAATCGGAGTTGGAACACCATATATTTT,CASNRSWNTIYF
TRBJ2-7,-,-,TRBV5-1,TGCGCCAGCAGCTTGCAGGGTGGGGAGCAGTACTTC,CASSLQGGEQYF
TRBJ2-4,TRBD1,-,TRBV2,TGTGCCATCACCGGGACAGGGGACCCAAACATTCAGTACTTC,CAITGTGDPNIQYF
TRBJ1-4,-,few,TRBV7-9,TGTGCCAGCAGCTTACCCTTAAGAGGGTCGCAGGATGAAAAACTGTTTTTT,CASSLPLRGSQDEKLFF
TRBJ2-1,-,-,TRBV18,TGTGCCAGCTCACCAGTGGGGGCGGGCAATGAGCAGTTCTTC,CASSPVGAGNEQFF
TRBJ1-2,-,once,TRBV25-1,TGTGCCAGCAGGTGGGGAGCTAACTATGGCTACACCTTC,CASRWGANYGYTF
TRBJ2-2,TRBD2,-,TRBV9,TGTGCCAGCAGCCCTAGCGGGGGGGTTATCGGGGAGCTGTTTTTT,CASSPSGGVIGELFF
TRBJ2-2,-,-,TRBV5-1,TGCGCCAGCAGCTTGGATGGGGGCCCCGGGGAGCTGTTTTTT,CASSLDGGPGELFF
TRBJ2-1,-,-,TRBV5-1,TGCGCCAGCAGCTTGGTGCCCGGCTCCTACAATGAGCAGTTCTTC,CASSLVPGSYNEQFF
TRBJ1-1,TRBD1,-,TRBV18,TGTGCCAGCTCACCGGGACAGACGAACACTGAAGCTTTCTTT,CASSPGQTNTEAFF
TRBJ1-4,TRBD1,-,TRBV10-2,TGCGCCAGCAGCGATGACAGGGTATATGAAAAACTGTTTTTT,CASSDDRVYEKLFF
TRBJ1-1,-,-,TRBV27,TGTGCCAGCAGTCCGGACATGAACACTGAAGCTTTCTTT,CASSPDMNTEAFF
TRBJ2-7,TRBD1,-,TRBV5-1,TGCGCCAGCAGCTCCGCCGGGACAGGGAATTACGAGCAGTACTTC,CASSSAGTGNYEQYF
TRBJ1-5,-,-,TRBV19,TGTGCCAGTCACCTCGGAGTTAAGGGCAATCAGCCCCAGCATTTT,CASHLGVKGNQPQHF
TRBJ2-5,TRBD2,-,TRBV20-1,TGCAGTGCCAGTCTAGCGGGGGGCCGAGGGGAGACCCAGTACTTC,CSASLAGGRGETQYF
TRBJ2-1,-,-,TRBV9,TGTGCCAGCAGCGTAGCCCTAGCGTTTTACAATGAGCAGTTCTTC,CASSVALAFYNEQFF
TRBJ2-1,-,-,TRBV5-4,TGTGCCAGCAGCTTACCGGGACTGGAGCAGTTCTTC,CASSLPGLEQFF
TRBJ2-3,TRBD2,-,TRBV5-6,TGTGCCAGCAGCTTGAAGCGGGGGGCCGTCACAGATACGCAGTATTTT,CASSLKRGAVTDTQYF
TRBJ2-2,TRBD2,-,TRBV6-1,TGTGCCAGCAGTGATTCTCCTAGCGGGGAAGCCGGGGAGCTGTTTTTT,CASSDSPSGEAGELFF
TRBJ2-7,-,few,TRBV7-3,TGTGCCAGCAGCCCCGGACTCAACTACGAGCAGTACTTC,CASSPGLNYEQYF
TRBJ1-1,-,-,TRBV9,TGTGCCAGCAGCGTAGGGGTCGGGCGGACAGTGAACACTGAAGCTTTCTTT,CASSVGVGRTVNTEAFF
TRBJ2-3,-,-,TRBV7-9,TGTGCCAGCAGCTCCTTGACGAGGCGGGGTCCCCCAGATACGCAGTATTTT,CASSSLTRRGPPDTQYF
TRBJ2-7,TRBD2,-,TRBV11-2,TGTGCCAGCAGCTTACTAGCGGGGGACACCTACGAGCAGTACTTC,CASSLLAGDTYEQYF
TRBJ1-5,-,-,TRBV5-5,TGTGCCAGCAGCTTGGGGACAGCTAATCAGCCCCAGCATTTT,CASSLGTANQPQHF
TRBJ2-4,-,-,TRBV6-6,TGTGCCAGCACCCCCGAGCAGGGCTCCAAAAACATTCAGTACTTC,CASTPEQGSKNIQYF
TRBJ1-2,-,few,TRBV25-1,TGTGCCAGCAGTCCCTGGGAGGGGGACTATGGCTACACCTTC,CASSPWEGDYGYTF
TRBJ1-3,TRBD1,few,TRBV4-1,TGCGCCAGCAGCCAAGGCCGAGGTCAGGGGGCGAAATCTAGAAACACCATATATTTT,CASSQGRGQGAKSRNTIYF
TRBJ1-2,TRBD1,-,TRBV5-1,TGCGCCAGCAGCTTAAAGGCAGGGGGCTTTGGCTACACCTTC,CASSLKAGGFGYTF
TRBJ1-2,-,-,TRBV11-2,TGTGCCAGCAGCTTGAGCACGGGGAGGTATGGCTACACCTTC,CASSLSTGRYGYTF
TRBJ1-6,-,-,TRBV12-3/TRBV12-4,TGTGCCAGCAGTTTCCTCGAGGGCGCGGGTCTCCACTTT,CASSFLEGAGLHF
TRBJ2-3,TRBD2,once,TRBV18,TGTGCCAGCTCACCAGGACTAGGGGATGGGGATACGCAGTATTTT,CASSPGLGDGDTQYF
TRBJ1-1,TRBD1,-,TRBV10-3,TGTGCCATCAATGAACCCCTGGACAGGGACGGTGAAGCTTTCTTT,CAINEPLDRDGEAFF
TRBJ2-3,TRBD1,-,TRBV5-1,TGCGCCAGCAGCTTGGCCCCCGGGACAGGGGTCACAGATACGCAGTATTTT,CASSLAPGTGVTDTQYF
TRBJ1-2,-,-,TRBV11-2,TGTGCCAGCAGCTCAGGAAACGGGGGTCACGGCTACACCTTC,CASSSGNGGHGYTF
TRBJ1-3,TRBD1,once,TRBV19,TGTGCCAGTAGTATAACGGGACAGGATTATGGAAACACCATATATTTT,CASSITGQDYGNTIYF
TRBJ2-7,TRBD2,once,TRBV20-1,TGCAGTGCTAGTAGGCTAGCGGCCTACGAGCAGTACTTC,CSASRLAAYEQYF
TRBJ1-1,-,-,TRBV5-6,TGTGCCAGCAGCTTGATGGGACTGAAGAACACTGAAGCTTTCTTT,CASSLMGLKNTEAFF
TRBJ2-1,TRBD1,-,TRBV7-9,TGTGCCAGCAGTAGACTACGGGACAGGGGGTACAATGAGCAGTTCTTC,CASSRLRDRGYNEQFF
TRBJ1-1,-,-,TRBV7-2,TGTGCCAGCAGCTTAGCGACCCTGTTGTTGACAGCACGGAACACTGAAGCTTTCTTT,CASSLATLLLTARNTEAFF
TRBJ1-5,-,-,TRBV2,TGTGCCAGCAGCGCTAGACAGATAAATCAGCCCCAGCATTTT,CASSARQINQPQHF
TRBJ1-1,-,-,TRBV27,TGTGCCAGCAGTTTATCGGGTAGGCGAGGGAACACTGAAGCTTTCTTT,CASSLSGRRGNTEAFF
TRBJ1-6,-,-,TRBV7-8,TGTGCCAGCACCCAAACTCCGCGGTGGGGGACAAGGAATTTAAGGCTCCACTTT,CASTQTPRWGTRNLRLHF
TRBJ2-7,TRBD2,-,TRBV27,TGTGCCAGCAGTCCTAGCGGGACAAAGTCCTACGAGCAGTACTTC,CASSPSGTKSYEQYF
TRBJ2-1,TRBD1,-,TRBV19,TGTGCCAGTAGTCTACAGGGGACCCACAATGAGCAGTTCTTC,CASSLQGTHNEQFF
TRBJ2-7,TRBD1,-,TRBV6-5,TGTGCCTCCACGAGGGGACAGGGTACCTACGAGCAGTACTTC,CASTRGQGTYEQYF
TRBJ2-7,-,-,TRBV10-1,TGCGCCAGCACCCGGGGGGCACCGGGCACCTACGAGCAGTACTTC,CASTRGAPGTYEQYF
TRBJ1-4,-,-,TRBV10-3,TGTGCCACCCGGACATCCCCTAATGAAAAACTGTTTTTT,CATRTSPNEKLFF
TRBJ2-1,-,-,TRBV11-2,TGTGCCAGCAGCTCCGGACTCCGCTACAATGAGCAGTTCTTC,CASSSGLRYNEQFF